Presented here are 5 T cell receptor beta chains from one specimen sequenced in a study of Ad26.COV2.S vaccination and SARS-CoV-2 variants. Some clones are missing from TCRdb's copy, which holds only in-frame ones; the method was immunoSEQ multiplex PCR. Seen here are 500,000 or so clones, roughly 89% observed once, and the top ten hold 2.5%. Treatment defined: 15 to 20 received Ad26.COV2.S at low or high dose, single or two shots; about 5 received placebo; per-sample allocation not given. Following the first vaccine or placebo injection, samples were taken on day 63. The specimen was peripheral blood, collected in a trial of Ad26.COV2.S vaccine versus placebo. The receptors come from a person aged 18 to 65 who received the Ad26.COV2.S COVID-19 vaccine or a placebo.

This clone was observed once. The chain uses TRBV19 and TRBJ2-1; D gene unclear. Between the trimmed V and J ends, which lost 5 bases and 8 bases, there was a span of 13 bases. The CDR3 sequence is 13 residues long. CDR1 LNHDA and CDR2 SQIVND come from the germline V gene (reference sequence). The CDR3 nucleotides read TGTGCCAGTAGTCTGCATCGGCTGGATGAGCAGTTCTTC. It yields the protein CASSLHRLDEQFF.

CDR3 loop: CASKGGPGHGYEQYF. Written as DNA, the CDR3 is TGTGCCAGCAAGGGAGGACCGGGACACGGCTACGAGCAGTACTTC. V gene TRBV2 combines with J gene TRBJ2-7, with D perhaps TRBD1 or TRBD2 (6 bases each). The CDR3 is 15 amino acids. Germline CDR1 and CDR2: SNHLY and FYNNEI. V was shortened by 7 bases and J by 3 bases, with 19 bases between the two germline ends.

V usage is TRBV5-1 and J usage is TRBJ2-2; D is uncertain. This CDR3 contains 16 residues. Trimming left V 2 bases short and J 4 bases short, with 15 bases between. Germline assignment: CDR1 SGHRS and CDR2 YFSETQ. CDR3 DNA: TGCGCCAGCAGCTTAGGTTGGGATGCTAGCACCGGGGAGCTGTTTTTT. Its translation is CASSLGWDASTGELFF.

This chain links TRBV6-2 or TRBV6-3 with TRBJ2-3, with D tentatively TRBD1 (6 bases). The V end lost 5 bases, the J end lost 6 bases, and 15 bases lay between the germline ends. The CDR3 extends over 14 amino acids. Looked up from germline, CDR1 is MNHEY and CDR2 is SVGEGT. The CDR3 bases are TGTGCCAGCAGTCGACCAGGGGTAGTGGATACGCAGTATTTT. Translated, it gives CASSRPGVVDTQYF.

The J gene is TRBJ2-1, the V gene TRBV2, with TRBD2 identical over 8 bases. V dropped 7 bases and J dropped 3; count of bases not matched to a gene: 5. CDR1 is SNHLY and CDR2 is FYNNEI in the germline V gene. The CDR3 runs to 14 residues. The CDR3 nucleotides are TGTGCCAGCAATTTGCTAGCGGGCTACAATGAGCAGTTCTTC. It is translated as CASNLLAGYNEQFF.